What follows is one T cell receptor (beta chain) and its context. What it binds is unknown. Trimming shortened V by 0 bases and J by 0 bases, and 13 bases separated the two germline ends. CDR3 length: 17 amino acids. Per germline, CDR1 SGHRS and CDR2 YFSETQ. The sample belongs to a study of T cells in narcolepsy. Background on the study: Healthy controls were enrolled alongside patients with narcolepsy type 1 or type 2. The study, taken as a whole, reports: Blood of same and different patients, but not healthy controls, reportedly held recurring autoreactive clonotypes.

The repertoire was sequenced with immunoSEQ multiplex PCR; TCRdb's copy has only in-frame clones and lacks some. The sample contains tens of thousands of clones, approximately 81% of which appear only once. The sample was memory (CD45RA-) CD4+ T cells from blood. J is TRBJ2-1 and V is TRBV5-1; unclear D gene. The sequence derives from a human donor in good health. In DNA form, the CDR3 reads TGCGCCAGCAGCTTGGACAGTTTCTGGAGCTCCTACAATGAGCAGTTCTTC. Translation gives CASSLDSFWSSYNEQFF. The full variable domain, rest sourced from reference TRBV5-1 and TRBJ2-1, is KAGVTQTPRYLIKTRGQQVTLSCSPISGHRSVSWYQQTPGQGLQFLFEYFSETQRNKGNFPGRFSGRQFSNSRSEMNVSTLELGDSALYLCASSLDSFWSSYNEQFFGPGTRLTVL.